The rows below give T cell receptor beta chains drawn from one sample of a study of Ad26.COV2.S vaccination and SARS-CoV-2 variants. Clones were sequenced by immunoSEQ multiplex PCR, and TCRdb holds only the in-frame ones, with some missing. The data contain about 680,000 clones, about 90% of them singletons. The sequencing used peripheral blood, collected in a trial of Ad26.COV2.S vaccine versus placebo. The receptors come from a person aged 18-65 years who received the Ad26.COV2.S COVID-19 vaccine or a placebo. CDR3s include the opening cysteine and the closing phenylalanine or tryptophan. The size field is filled for only some rows; it gives once, few, many or a size class.

>12|NA|TRBV24-1|TRBJ2-1
CATSEHGNEQFF
>16|once|TRBV7-6|TRBJ2-7
CASSLLSLAGGNEQYF
>15|NA|TRBV30|TRBJ2-5
CAWKPGTTLQETQYF
>15|NA|TRBV30|TRBJ2-5
CAWTQSGGAQETQYF
>18|NA|TRBV5-3|TRBJ1-3
CARSLFWQGASSGNTIYF
>16|NA|TRBV7-7|TRBJ2-3
CASSLGTGGAFDTQYF
>15|NA|TRBV5-1|TRBJ2-1
CASSSGSGGPNEQFF
>16|NA|TRBV11-1|TRBJ2-7
CASSRGLAGLSYEQYF
>13|NA|TRBV6-5|TRBJ1-2
CASRDSGTYGYTF
>16|NA|TRBV29-1|TRBJ2-1
CSVEDRGSGVYNEQFF
>14|NA|TRBV11-2|TRBJ2-7
CASSLDLPSYEQYF
>15|NA|TRBV6-5|TRBJ1-5
CASSYLGGTNQPQHF
>16|NA|TRBV6-4|TRBJ2-2
CASSDSSSGHTGELFF
>15|NA|TRBV19|TRBJ2-3
CASSIDRDATDTQYF
>12|NA|TRBV6-5|TRBJ1-3
CASSQPGNTIYF
>13|NA|TRBV6-5|TRBJ2-5
CATIIREKETQYF
>13|once|TRBV7-2|TRBJ1-2
CASSPSGRAGYTF
>14|NA|TRBV19|TRBJ1-1
CASSIPYGATEAFF
>16|NA|TRBV30|TRBJ1-3
CAWARDRTNSGNTIYF
>14|NA|TRBV5-1|TRBJ1-2
CASSWTGNNYGYTF
>16|NA|TRBV19|TRBJ1-5
CASRTQTGGPSQPQHF
>15|NA|TRBV7-8|TRBJ2-1
CASLAGGGSYNEQFF
>11|NA|TRBV24-1|TRBJ2-5
CATQEGETQYF
>15|few|TRBV6-5|TRBJ1-1
CASSYRARRNTEAFF
>16|once|TRBV11-2|TRBJ2-3
CASSSPPGLFTDTQYF
>16|NA|TRBV5-4|TRBJ2-1
CASSPQSRDPLNEQFF
>15|few|TRBV15|TRBJ1-6
CATSRGARSHSPLHF
>14|once|TRBV30|TRBJ2-5
CAWSVRGGKETQYF
>14|NA|TRBV7-9|TRBJ1-3
CASSLDLSGNTIYF
>14|once|TRBV6-2/TRBV6-3|TRBJ1-2
CASSDDRSSYGYTF
>13|NA|TRBV6-5|TRBJ1-2
CAIRQGALVRYTF
>14|NA|TRBV7-2|TRBJ2-6
CATLWSSGANVLTF
>13|NA|TRBV7-9|TRBJ2-3
CASSPLYTDTQYF
>19|NA|TRBV19|TRBJ1-6
CATQGGDSRGLSYNSPLHF
>13|NA|TRBV11-2|TRBJ2-7
CASSHPGHYEQYF
>15|few|TRBV19|TRBJ1-1
CASSIAGTGGTEAFF
>15|NA|TRBV27|TRBJ2-1
CASSPRGSSYNEQFF
>16|NA|TRBV6-5|TRBJ2-7
CASSYSPLATPYEQYF
>14|NA|TRBV30|TRBJ2-1
CAWKAGSSYNEQFF
>12|NA|TRBV2|TRBJ2-7
CATHATSYEQYF